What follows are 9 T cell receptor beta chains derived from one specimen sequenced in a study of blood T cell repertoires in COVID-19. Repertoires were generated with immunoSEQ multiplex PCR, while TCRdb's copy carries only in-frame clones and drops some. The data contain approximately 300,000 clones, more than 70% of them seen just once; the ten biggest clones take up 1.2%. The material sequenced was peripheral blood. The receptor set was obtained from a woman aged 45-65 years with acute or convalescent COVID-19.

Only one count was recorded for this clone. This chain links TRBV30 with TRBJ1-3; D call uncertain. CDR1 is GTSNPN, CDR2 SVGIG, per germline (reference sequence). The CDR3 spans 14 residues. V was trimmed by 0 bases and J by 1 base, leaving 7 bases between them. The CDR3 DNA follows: TGTGCCTGGAGTGTAAGAGGTTCTGGAAACACCATATATTTT. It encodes CAWSVRGSGNTIYF.

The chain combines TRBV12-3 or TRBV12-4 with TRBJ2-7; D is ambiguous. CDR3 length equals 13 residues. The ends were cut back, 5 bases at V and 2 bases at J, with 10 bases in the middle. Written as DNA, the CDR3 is TGTGCCAGCAGTCCCACAAAAACCTACGAGCAGTACTTC. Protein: CASSPTKTYEQYF.

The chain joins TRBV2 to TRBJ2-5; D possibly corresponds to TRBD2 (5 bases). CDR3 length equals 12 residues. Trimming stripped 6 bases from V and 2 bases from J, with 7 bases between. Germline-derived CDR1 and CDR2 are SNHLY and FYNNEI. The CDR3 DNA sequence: TGTGCCAGCAGCGACTATCAAGAGACCCAGTACTTC. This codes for CASSDYQETQYF.

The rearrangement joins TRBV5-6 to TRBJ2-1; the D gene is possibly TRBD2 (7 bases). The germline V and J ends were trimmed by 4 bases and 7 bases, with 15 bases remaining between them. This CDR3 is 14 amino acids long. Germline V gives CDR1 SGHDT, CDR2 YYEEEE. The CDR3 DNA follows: TGTGCCAGCAGCCGAACGGGGGGCAGGAATGAGCAGTTCTTC. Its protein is CASSRTGGRNEQFF.

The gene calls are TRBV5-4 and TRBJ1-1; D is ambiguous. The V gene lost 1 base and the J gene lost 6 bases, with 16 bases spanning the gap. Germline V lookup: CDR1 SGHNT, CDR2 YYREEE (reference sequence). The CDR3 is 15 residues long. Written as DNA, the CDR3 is TGTGCCAGCAGCTTGACGGGATCCCAAATGGCTGAAGCTTTCTTT. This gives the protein CASSLTGSQMAEAFF.

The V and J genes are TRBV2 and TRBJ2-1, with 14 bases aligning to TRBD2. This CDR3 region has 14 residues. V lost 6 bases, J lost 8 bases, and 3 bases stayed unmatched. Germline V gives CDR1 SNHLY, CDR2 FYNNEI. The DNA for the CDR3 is TGTGCCAGCAGGGGGACTAGCGGGGGTTATGAGCAGTTCTTC. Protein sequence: CASRGTSGGYEQFF.

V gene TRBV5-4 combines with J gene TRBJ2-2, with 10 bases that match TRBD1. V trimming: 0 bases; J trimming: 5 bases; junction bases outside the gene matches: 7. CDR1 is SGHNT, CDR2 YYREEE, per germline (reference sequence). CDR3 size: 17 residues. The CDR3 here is CASSLDGTGVQTGELFF. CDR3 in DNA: TGTGCCAGCAGCTTGGACGGGACAGGGGTACAAACCGGGGAGCTGTTTTTT.

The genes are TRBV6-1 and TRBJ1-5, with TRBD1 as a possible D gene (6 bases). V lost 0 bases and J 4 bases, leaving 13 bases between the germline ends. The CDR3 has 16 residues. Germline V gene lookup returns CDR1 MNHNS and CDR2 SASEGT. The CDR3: CASSEAQGRGNQPQHF. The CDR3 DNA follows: TGTGCCAGCAGTGAAGCCCAGGGGCGCGGGAATCAGCCCCAGCATTTT.

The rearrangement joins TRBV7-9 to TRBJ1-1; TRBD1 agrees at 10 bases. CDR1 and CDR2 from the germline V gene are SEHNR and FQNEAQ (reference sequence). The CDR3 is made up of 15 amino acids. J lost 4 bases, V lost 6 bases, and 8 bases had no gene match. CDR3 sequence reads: CASRPRTGGSTEAFF. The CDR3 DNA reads TGTGCCAGCAGACCTAGGACAGGGGGTTCCACTGAAGCTTTCTTT.